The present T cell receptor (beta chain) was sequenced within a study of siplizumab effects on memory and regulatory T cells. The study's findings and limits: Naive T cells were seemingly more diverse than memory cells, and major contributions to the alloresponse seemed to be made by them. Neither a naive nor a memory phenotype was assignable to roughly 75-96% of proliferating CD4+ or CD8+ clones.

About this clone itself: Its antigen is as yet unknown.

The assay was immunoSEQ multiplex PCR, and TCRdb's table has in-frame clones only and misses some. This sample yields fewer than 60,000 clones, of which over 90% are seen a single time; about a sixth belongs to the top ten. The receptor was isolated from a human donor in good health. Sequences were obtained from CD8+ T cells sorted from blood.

This CDR3 is CASSPVYTDTQYF. DNA of the CDR3: TGCGCCAGCAGTCCCGTTTACACAGATACGCAGTATTTT. V and J are TRBV5-1 and TRBJ2-3; D gene uncertain. Between the trimmed V and J ends, which lost 5 bases and 2 bases, there was a span of 9 bases. Germline values: CDR1 SGHRS, CDR2 YFSETQ. The CDR3 covers 13 residues.